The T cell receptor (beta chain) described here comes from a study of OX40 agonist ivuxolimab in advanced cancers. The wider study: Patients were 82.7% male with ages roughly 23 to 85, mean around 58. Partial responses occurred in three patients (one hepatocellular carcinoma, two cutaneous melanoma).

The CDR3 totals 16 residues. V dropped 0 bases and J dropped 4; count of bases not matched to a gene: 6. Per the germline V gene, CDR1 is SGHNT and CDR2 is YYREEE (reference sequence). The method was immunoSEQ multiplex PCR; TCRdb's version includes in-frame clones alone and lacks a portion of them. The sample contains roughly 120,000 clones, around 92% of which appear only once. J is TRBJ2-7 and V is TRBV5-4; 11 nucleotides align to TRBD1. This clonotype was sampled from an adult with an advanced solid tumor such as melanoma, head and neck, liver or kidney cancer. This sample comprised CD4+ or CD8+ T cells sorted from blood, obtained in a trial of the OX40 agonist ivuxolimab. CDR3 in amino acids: CASSLEGTGGMYEQYF. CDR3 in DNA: TGTGCCAGCAGCTTGGAGGGGACAGGGGGTATGTACGAGCAGTACTTC.